A single count supports the clone carrying this TCR beta chain. Trimming took off 2 bases at V and 4 bases at J, with 6 bases between the two ends. Germline CDR1 is SGHRS and CDR2 is YFSETQ. The CDR3 contains 12 residues. The sample belongs to a study of memory CD4+ T cells and cytomegalovirus serostatus. TCRdb keeps only in-frame clones here, not all; method: immunoSEQ multiplex PCR. The top ten clones hold around 1.9% of a sample with about 44,000 clones, 76% of them seen once. The sort gate was single viable CD3+CD4+CD8-CD45RO+ cells for memory CD4+ T cells. V gene TRBV5-1 combines with J gene TRBJ1-2; D not resolved. Sequencing was performed on memory CD4+ T cells from blood. This clonotype originated in an adult in good health and CMV-seronegative. The CDR3, as DNA: TGCGCCAGCAGCTTAGGACGCTATGGCTACACCTTC. Amino acids: CASSLGRYGYTF.